This T cell receptor (beta chain) is drawn from a study of blood T cell repertoires in COVID-19. In the study overall: The United States, Italy and Spain provided the acute and convalescent COVID-19 samples. PBMCs, B-cell-depleted T cells, or T cells provided the cDNA or gDNA that made up the material.

The authors' processing: From reference gene primer amplification, estimates of nucleated cell counts were derived. Data came from immunoSEQ multiplex PCR; TCRdb stores just in-frame clones and leaves some out. From that table come the V and J calls and clone size; the DNA was used to work out D and trimming. The sample lists under 250,000 clones, around 86% seen once, with around a tenth in the top ten. The germline CDR1 and CDR2 sequences are LNHDA and SQIVND (reference sequence). The CDR3 consists of 11 residues. V lost 9 bases, J lost 6 bases, and 1 base stayed unmatched. Enrollment of patients from Seattle took place during active infection, with longitudinal follow-up.

The TCR comes from a man aged 45-65 years with COVID-19, enrolled during active disease. V usage is TRBV19 and J usage is TRBJ1-5; 8 bases line up with TRBD1. Sequenced material: peripheral blood. CDR3 region: CASTGGQPQHF. The DNA for the CDR3 is TGTGCCAGCACAGGGGGTCAGCCCCAGCATTTT.